A single sample is the source of the 32 T cell receptor beta chains below, sequenced in a study of identical twins. TCRdb redid the calling of the 5' RACE reads with MiXCR, one entry per CDR3 protein. The table records over 550,000 distinct CDR3 sequences, roughly 7.2% of them present only once. The data also belong to a second study, concerning yellow fever vaccine responses in identical twins.

Sequenced input: PBMCs. The receptor source for this set is a woman aged 18 to 35 in good health.

This clonotype occurred many times. The genes are TRBV24-1 and TRBJ2-4; a possible D gene is TRBD1 (6 bases). The CDR3 covers 14 residues. CDR1 is KGHDR, CDR2 SFDVKD, per germline. The V gene lost 2 bases and the J gene lost 7 bases, with 11 bases spanning the gap. The CDR3 loop is CATSDSRQANIQYF. In DNA form, the CDR3 reads TGTGCCACCAGTGATTCGCGACAGGCCAACATTCAGTACTTC.

At least ten counts were recorded for this clonotype. This CDR3 is CASTRDSYNQPQHF. The DNA of the CDR3 is TGTGCCAGCACCCGGGACAGTTACAATCAGCCCCAGCATTTT. The chain combines TRBV12-3 or TRBV12-4 with TRBJ1-5; TRBD1 matches 7 bases. The CDR3 covers 14 residues. With 7 bases clipped from V and 3 bases from J, the junction kept 6 bases outside the gene matches.

V usage is TRBV10-3 and J usage is TRBJ2-7; the D call may be TRBD1 or TRBD2 (6 bases each). Trimming took 3 bases from V and 4 from J, leaving 16 bases between them. This CDR3 is built from 15 residues. Germline CDR1 and CDR2: ENHRY and SYGVKD. The CDR3 bases are TGTGCCATCAGTGAAGGTGGGGGGCGTTCTTACGAGCAGTACTTC. Protein sequence: CAISEGGGRSYEQYF.

This clonotype appeared a few times. The chain couples TRBV3-1 to TRBJ2-2, with a possible D match to TRBD2 (6 bases). V lost 5 bases and J lost 4, with 11 bases in between. The CDR3 totals 14 residues. CDR1 LGHDT and CDR2 YNNKEL come from the germline V gene (reference sequence). This CDR3 is CASSTGLATGELFF. In nucleotides, the CDR3 is TGTGCCAGCAGCACGGGACTGGCCACCGGGGAGCTGTTTTTT.

This clonotype was observed a handful of times. The V call is TRBV5-1, the J call TRBJ2-5; 12 positions agree with TRBD2. There are 17 residues in the CDR3. V trimming: 1 base; J trimming: 4 bases; junction bases outside the gene matches: 8. Germline V gives CDR1 SGHRS, CDR2 YFSETQ. The CDR3: CASSLRSSGRAGETQYF. For the CDR3, the DNA is TGCGCCAGCAGCTTGAGATCTAGCGGGAGGGCCGGAGAGACCCAGTACTTC.

This chain connects TRBV12-3 or TRBV12-4 to TRBJ2-7, with D possibly being TRBD2 (6 bases). V lost 1 base, J lost 7 bases, and 8 bases lay in between. CDR3 length: 12 amino acids. CDR3 bases: TGTGCCAGCAGTTTAGTGGGGAGGGAGCAGTACGTC. Protein product: CASSLVGREQYV.

There are a few counts of this clonotype. The V gene is TRBV11-3, the J gene TRBJ1-2; D remains ambiguous. The CDR3 covers 15 residues. Per germline, CDR1 SGHNT and CDR2 YENEEA. Trimming took off 5 bases at V and 1 base at J, with 14 bases between the two ends. CDR3 residues: CASSQREQNNYGYTF. In nucleotides, the CDR3 is TGTGCCAGCAGCCAGAGAGAACAGAATAACTATGGCTACACCTTC.

This clonotype came up many times. V is TRBV10-3 and J is TRBJ1-3; unclear D gene. Germline-derived CDR1 and CDR2 are ENHRY and SYGVKD. The CDR3 sequence is 14 residues long. Trimming left V 6 bases short and J 0 bases short, with 9 bases between. The CDR3 nucleotides are TGTGCCATCAGACCGGGAACCTCTGGAAACACCATATATTTT. This translates into CAIRPGTSGNTIYF.

This chain links TRBV5-6 with TRBJ1-4, with a weak D call TRBD1 (6 bases). The germline gives CDR1 SGHDT, CDR2 YYEEEE. Trimming cost V 3 bases and J 7 bases, with 16 bases left between them. This CDR3 has 15 amino acids. As DNA, the CDR3 is TGTGCCAGCAGCTGGCGGGGGGCCTTCGGTGAAAAACTGTTTTTT. As protein: CASSWRGAFGEKLFF. The full variable domain, in which reference TRBV5-6 and TRBJ1-4 provide the parts outside the CDR3, is DAGVTQSPTHLIKTRGQQVTLRCSPKSGHDTVSWYQQALGQGPQFIFQYYEEEERQRGNFPDRFSGHQFPNYSSELNVNALLLGDSALYLCASSWRGAFGEKLFFGSGTQLSVL.

The chain is built from TRBV14 and TRBJ2-1; D may be TRBD1 or TRBD2 (5 bases each). V was pared by 0 bases and J by 10 bases, with 10 bases between. The CDR3 consists of 13 residues. Germline-derived CDR1 and CDR2 are SGHDN and FVKESK. CDR3 amino acids: CASSQDGGREQFF. As DNA, the CDR3 is TGTGCCAGCAGCCAAGATGGGGGAAGAGAGCAGTTCTTC.

In this sample, this clonotype turned up a few times. J is TRBJ2-5 and V is TRBV24-1, with a tentative D call TRBD2 (7 bases). Germline V gene lookup returns CDR1 KGHDR and CDR2 SFDVKD. V lost 7 bases, J lost 3 bases, and 14 bases lay in between. The CDR3 has 14 amino acids. CDR3 DNA: TGTGCCACCAGCGAAAGGGGGGGCGAAGAGACCCAGTACTTC. Translated, it gives CATSERGGEETQYF.

This clonotype was counted a few times. In nucleotides, the CDR3 is TGTGCCATCAGTGAGTCGCTCGTGGAGAACACTGAAGCTTTCTTT. Protein: CAISESLVENTEAFF. The V call is TRBV10-3, the J call TRBJ1-1, with unresolved D. This CDR3 spans 15 amino acids. CDR1 ENHRY and CDR2 SYGVKD come from the germline V gene. Trimming took off 0 bases at V and 1 base at J, with 9 bases between the two ends.

The V gene is TRBV19, the J gene TRBJ2-1, with 9 bases lining up with TRBD2. Germline assignment: CDR1 LNHDA and CDR2 SQIVND (reference sequence). V lost 9 bases and J lost 3; bases outside the gene matches: 15. This CDR3 contains 17 residues. CDR3: CASRNLAGGANYNEQFF. CDR3 nucleotide sequence: TGTGCCAGCAGGAACCTCGCGGGGGGGGCCAACTACAATGAGCAGTTCTTC.

There are many counts of this clonotype. One junction end disagrees with the germline gene, perhaps due to a read error. The chain has TRBV7-7 and TRBJ2-2, with 9 bases identical to TRBD2. CDR1 and CDR2 (germline): SSHAT, FNYEAQ (reference sequence). CDR3 length equals 17 residues. The CDR3 sequence: CASSPRGGATNTGELFF. CDR3 DNA: TGTGCCAGCAGCCCGCGGGGGGGAGCAACGAACACCGGGGAGTTGTTTTTT.

The V call is TRBV15, the J call TRBJ2-6; D unresolved. The V and J ends lost 3 bases and 0 bases respectively, with 6 bases between them. The CDR3 is made up of 15 amino acids. CDR1 LNHNV and CDR2 YYDKDF come from the germline V gene (reference sequence). CDR3 in DNA: TGTGCCACCAGCAGGGTTCCCTCTGGGGCCAACGTCCTGACTTTC. This encodes CATSRVPSGANVLTF.

This chain links TRBV4-1 with TRBJ1-5, with TRBD1 as a possible D gene (5 bases). The CDR3 is 16 residues long. Germline V gene sequence: CDR1 MGHRA, CDR2 YSYEKL. The V end was cut by 0 bases, the J end by 2 bases, with 11 bases between. The CDR3 coding sequence is TGCGCCAGCAGCCAAGATGGAACAGGCGGCAATCAGCCCCAGCATTTT. It yields the protein CASSQDGTGGNQPQHF.

This clonotype was seen only once. The rearrangement links TRBV10-3 to TRBJ2-1; the match to TRBD2 covers 8 bases. The V gene's germline CDR1 is ENHRY and CDR2 SYGVKD. This CDR3 region has 14 residues. V lost 7 bases, J lost 5 bases, and 7 bases stayed unmatched. CDR3 nucleotides: TGTGCCATCACACCCGGGACTAGTAACAATGAGCAGTTCTTC. It specifies CAITPGTSNNEQFF.

CDR3 amino acids: CASSLSARLERNEQFF. Here the CDR3 DNA reads TGTGCCAGCAGTTTATCGGCACGGTTGGAGAGGAATGAGCAGTTCTTC. The rearrangement uses TRBV12-3 or TRBV12-4 and TRBJ2-1; D remains unclear. This CDR3 spans 16 amino acids. The V gene lost 2 bases and the J gene lost 7 bases, with 18 bases spanning the gap.

This clonotype was detected only a few times. This sequence joins TRBV13 and TRBJ1-2; D is ambiguous. The germline V and J ends were trimmed by 4 bases and 6 bases, with 9 bases remaining between them. From germline, CDR1 is PRHDT and CDR2 FYEKMQ (reference sequence). This CDR3 region has 12 residues. The CDR3 nucleotides read TGTGCCAGCAGCTCAAGCAGGCATGGCTACACCTTC. This codes for CASSSSRHGYTF. Combining the CDR3 with reference TRBV13 and TRBJ1-2 gives the whole variable domain AAGVIQSPRHLIKEKRETATLKCYPIPRHDTVYWYQQGPGQDPQFLISFYEKMQSDKGSIPDRFSAQQFSDYHSELNMSSLELGDSALYFCASSSSRHGYTFGSGTRLTVV.

At least ten counts were recorded for this clonotype. The chain couples TRBV29-1 to TRBJ2-3; D gene uncertain. In germline, CDR1 is SQVTM, CDR2 ANQGSEA. Trimming stripped 6 bases from V and 3 bases from J, with 13 bases between. This CDR3 spans 13 amino acids. The CDR3 loop is CSVESSATDTQYF. DNA of the CDR3: TGCAGCGTCGAATCCTCAGCGACAGATACGCAGTATTTT.

The rearrangement uses TRBV12-3 or TRBV12-4 and TRBJ2-2; TRBD1 agrees at 8 bases. The J segment lost 7 bases and the V segment lost 3 bases, leaving 7 bases of the junction unmatched. This CDR3 spans 15 amino acids. The CDR3 sequence is CASSLAQGAIGELFF. DNA of the CDR3: TGTGCCAGCAGTTTGGCTCAGGGGGCAATCGGGGAGCTGTTTTTT.

This clonotype came up a few times. This chain links TRBV19 with TRBJ1-5; D gene uncertain. The length of the CDR3 is 14 residues. V was cut by 5 bases and J by 0 bases, with 8 bases left in between. Germline CDR1 LNHDA, CDR2 SQIVND (reference sequence). CDR3 residues: CASSHTNSNQPQHF. As DNA, the CDR3 is TGTGCCAGTAGTCACACGAATAGCAATCAGCCCCAGCATTTT. The complete variable domain, with remaining parts taken from reference TRBV19 and TRBJ1-5, reads DGGITQSPKYLFRKEGQNVTLSCEQNLNHDAMYWYRQDPGQGLRLIYYSQIVNDFQKGDIAEGYSVSREKKESFPLTVTSAQKNPTAFYLCASSHTNSNQPQHFGDGTRLSIL.

The V call is TRBV7-8, the J call TRBJ1-1; 10 nucleotides align to TRBD1. J lost 4 bases, V lost 4 bases, and 6 bases had no gene match. Germline lookup yields CDR1 SGHVS and CDR2 FQNEAQ. The CDR3 runs 15 residues. The CDR3, as DNA: TGTGCCAGCAGCTCTCGACAGGGGGCTGGCACTGAAGCTTTCTTT. As protein: CASSSRQGAGTEAFF.

This clonotype appeared a few times. The genes are TRBV4-2 and TRBJ2-2; no clear D. The CDR3 contains 16 residues. In germline, CDR1 is LGHNA, CDR2 YNFKEQ. V was shortened by 2 bases and J by 1 base, with 11 bases between the two germline ends. This CDR3 is CASSQRLGLNTGELFF. CDR3 sequence (DNA): TGTGCCAGCAGCCAACGATTAGGATTGAACACCGGGGAGCTGTTTTTT.

This clonotype showed up many times. V gene TRBV12-3 or TRBV12-4 combines with J gene TRBJ1-2; D unresolved. The CDR3 runs to 14 residues. V was shortened by 3 bases and J by 4 bases, with 12 bases between the two germline ends. The CDR3 DNA reads as TGTGCCAGCAGTTTTTTGGTGGGTAGCTATGGCTACACCTTC. This sequence encodes CASSFLVGSYGYTF.

There are a few counts of this clonotype. V gene TRBV5-1 combines with J gene TRBJ2-5; 13 bases are a match to TRBD2. V dropped 4 bases and J dropped 5; count of bases not matched to a gene: 11. Germline lookup yields CDR1 SGHRS and CDR2 YFSETQ. This CDR3 has 17 amino acids. CDR3 protein: CASSNKLAGGPGETQYF. CDR3 nucleotide sequence: TGCGCCAGCAGCAACAAACTAGCGGGGGGGCCGGGCGAGACCCAGTACTTC.

This clonotype was picked up many times. The CDR3 here is CATSDNTGILTDTQYF. DNA of the CDR3: TGTGCCACCAGTGATAATACAGGGATCCTCACAGATACGCAGTATTTT. This chain links TRBV24-1 with TRBJ2-3; D is perhaps TRBD1 (6 bases). The CDR3 spans 16 residues. V lost 3 bases to trimming and J lost 2 bases, with 14 bases between them. Germline assignment: CDR1 KGHDR and CDR2 SFDVKD.

The sample holds a few counts of this clonotype. The V call is TRBV5-1, the J call TRBJ1-4, with 8 bases aligning to TRBD1. Germline CDR1 and CDR2: SGHRS and YFSETQ. The ends lost 4 bases at V and 13 bases at J; junction bases unmatched: 9. The CDR3 totals 13 residues. Here the CDR3 DNA reads TGCGCCAGCAGCCCCACCCCGGGACAGGCACTGTTTTTT. This translates into CASSPTPGQALFF.

The CDR3 spells CASRKTSGTYNEQFF. CDR3 nucleotides: TGTGCCAGCAGGAAAACTAGCGGGACATATAATGAGCAGTTCTTC. The genes are TRBV12-3 or TRBV12-4 and TRBJ2-1; 10 bases map to TRBD2. V lost 6 bases, J lost 7 bases, and 9 bases stayed unmatched. CDR3 length: 15 amino acids.

In its sample, this clonotype was seen many times. The genes are TRBV7-8 and TRBJ2-2; TRBD1 matches at 10 bases. Germline values: CDR1 SGHVS, CDR2 FQNEAQ. This CDR3 comprises 16 residues. V dropped 2 bases and J dropped 4; count of bases not matched to a gene: 4. CDR3 residues: CASSLYGDRGTGELFF. CDR3 DNA: TGTGCCAGCAGCTTATATGGGGACAGGGGCACCGGGGAGCTGTTTTTT.

There are a few counts of this clonotype. The CDR3 DNA reads TGTGCCACCAGCAGCCGCTCTTGGACTAGCGGGGGGAATGAGCAGTTCTTC. Amino acid sequence: CATSSRSWTSGGNEQFF. The chain links TRBV15 to TRBJ2-1; 14 bases agree with TRBD2. Per the germline V gene, CDR1 is LNHNV and CDR2 is YYDKDF (reference sequence). The CDR3 runs 17 residues. With V trimmed by 3 bases and J by 7 bases, 8 bases remained unmatched. The full variable domain, rest sourced from reference TRBV15 and TRBJ2-1, is DAMVIQNPRYQVTQFGKPVTLSCSQTLNHNVMYWYQQKSSQAPKLLFHYYDKDFNNEADTPDNFQSRRPNTSFCFLDIRSPGLGDTAMYLCATSSRSWTSGGNEQFFGPGTRLTVL.

This chain links TRBV5-1 with TRBJ1-4; 9 nucleotides align to TRBD1. V shed 1 base and J 2 bases; nucleotides not matched to a gene: 0. This CDR3 has 15 residues. CDR1 and CDR2 (germline): SGHRS, YFSETQ. The CDR3 here is CASSLTGGTNEKLFF. In DNA, the CDR3 is TGCGCCAGCAGCTTGACAGGGGGCACTAATGAAAAACTGTTTTTT.